The entry that follows covers one T cell receptor beta chain sequence. The CDR3 runs to 13 residues. This sample's TCRbeta library carried unique molecular identifier barcodes. TCRdb fed the PCR reads into MiXCR, producing one record per CDR3 protein. The sample has around 480,000 distinct CDR3 sequences, about 30% seen once. This record comes from a study of T-cell reconstitution after alpha-beta-depleted transplantation in children. The clonotype was recovered from a human donor who donated a stem cell graft to a child with aplastic anemia. The chain recombines TRBV21-1 with TRBJ1-2; the D call in the table, TRBD1, was not verified against the DNA. TRBV21-1 is recorded as a pseudogene. Here the sequenced sample was PBMCs from the stem cell graft donor, taken from the stem cell graft. CDR3 amino acids: CASRTVLNYGYTF. CDR3 DNA sequence: TGTGCCAGCAGGACAGTTCTAAACTATGGCTACACCTTC.